A single sample gave rise to the 16 T cell receptor beta chains below, sequenced in a study of T-cell memory formation after mild COVID-19. TCRdb processed the 5' RACE reads anew with MiXCR; each CDR3 protein has one entry. The sample lists approximately 240,000 distinct CDR3 sequences; around 15% were seen once. Sequenced sample: PBMCs or a T cell subset sorted from them (not recorded which). The receptors shown here come from a man aged 18 to 30 who had mild COVID-19 (a few samples of this study predate the infection). Cell type and time point are not known.

This clonotype was seen ten or more times. V gene TRBV6-5 combines with J gene TRBJ2-7; a possible D gene is TRBD2 (6 bases). The CDR3 contains 11 residues. V lost 8 bases and J lost 4, with 9 bases in between. From germline, CDR1 is MNHEY and CDR2 SVGAGI. The CDR3 loop reads CASGGTYEQYV. As DNA, the CDR3 is TGTGCCAGCGGGGGGACTTACGAGCAGTACGTC.

In this sample, this clonotype turned up a few times. This sequence joins TRBV9 and TRBJ1-1, with D unresolved. The CDR3 loop spans 15 amino acids. Germline CDR1 and CDR2: SGDLS and YYNGEE. Trimming stripped 4 bases from V and 1 base from J, with 14 bases between. The CDR3 sequence is CASSPSGRENTEAFF. DNA of the CDR3: TGTGCCAGCAGCCCCTCTGGTAGGGAGAACACTGAAGCTTTCTTT. Full variable domain (outside the CDR3, taken from reference TRBV9 and TRBJ1-1): DSGVTQTPKHLITATGQRVTLRCSPRSGDLSVYWYQQSLDQGLQFLIQYYNGEERAKGNILERFSAQQFPDLHSELNLSSLELGDSALYFCASSPSGRENTEAFFGQGTRLTVV.

This clonotype came up many times. This chain joins TRBV29-1 and TRBJ2-1, with 9 bases that match TRBD2. Losses at the gene ends were 5 bases for V and 8 bases for J; bases not matched to a gene: 10. CDR1 SQVTM and CDR2 ANQGSEA come from the germline V gene. The CDR3 contains 14 residues. This chain's CDR3 is CSVKEGLAKHEQFF. In DNA, the CDR3 is TGCAGCGTTAAGGAAGGACTAGCGAAACATGAGCAGTTCTTC.

This clonotype was seen ten or more times. The V and J genes are TRBV5-1 and TRBJ2-1; TRBD2 aligns across 11 bases. J was trimmed by 8 bases and V by 0 bases; bases with no gene match: 4. Germline V lookup: CDR1 SGHRS, CDR2 YFSETQ. The CDR3 consists of 15 residues. CDR3 bases: TGCGCCAGCAGCTTGGCTAGCGGGGGGATATATGAGCAGTTCTTC. It is translated as CASSLASGGIYEQFF. Supplemented by reference TRBV5-1 and TRBJ2-1, the full variable domain reads KAGVTQTPRYLIKTRGQQVTLSCSPISGHRSVSWYQQTPGQGLQFLFEYFSETQRNKGNFPGRFSGRQFSNSRSEMNVSTLELGDSALYLCASSLASGGIYEQFFGPGTRLTVL.

This clonotype has a handful of counts. The J gene is TRBJ2-1, the V gene TRBV20-1; 12 bases align to TRBD2. The CDR3 consists of 16 residues. Trimming cost V 2 bases and J 9 bases; bases outside gene matches: 11. Germline V lookup: CDR1 DFQATT, CDR2 SNEGSKA (reference sequence). CDR3: CSARRLAGGPSGEQFF. For the CDR3, the DNA is TGCAGTGCTAGACGTCTAGCGGGGGGGCCGAGTGGTGAGCAGTTCTTC.

The V call is TRBV20-1, the J call TRBJ2-7; 8 bases are a match to TRBD2. The V gene end was trimmed by 2 bases and the J gene end by 4 bases; junction bases not matched to a gene: 4. This CDR3 has 13 residues. Germline values: CDR1 DFQATT, CDR2 SNEGSKA (reference sequence). The DNA of the CDR3 is TGCAGTGCTAGATCTGCTAGCGGGTACGAGCAGTACTTC. It yields the protein CSARSASGYEQYF.

The rearrangement uses TRBV6-2 or TRBV6-3 and TRBJ1-5, with 7 bases aligning to TRBD1. The germline CDR1 and CDR2 sequences are MNHEY and SVGEGT. The CDR3 length is 14 residues. J gave up 2 bases and V 3 bases, and 1 base lay outside the gene matches. This chain's CDR3 is CASSYQGGNQPQHF. CDR3 DNA: TGTGCCAGCAGTTATCAGGGGGGCAATCAGCCCCAGCATTTT.

This clonotype was observed a few times. The V and J genes are TRBV10-3 and TRBJ2-7; D is undetermined. V was shortened by 1 base and J by 4 bases, with 5 bases between the two germline ends. The CDR3 extends over 12 amino acids. Germline CDR1 reads ENHRY; CDR2 reads SYGVKD. The CDR3 sequence is CAISEFGYEQYV. DNA for the CDR3: TGTGCCATCAGTGAGTTTGGGTACGAGCAGTACGTC.

The rearrangement links TRBV2 to TRBJ1-6; D is uncertain. The germline V gene has CDR1 SNHLY and CDR2 FYNNEI. Trimming pared 7 bases from V and 9 bases from J, leaving 13 bases between. The CDR3 totals 13 residues. CDR3 residues: CASNNGFGSPLHF. The CDR3 bases are TGTGCCAGCAATAACGGTTTTGGTTCACCCCTCCACTTT.

The chain links TRBV5-1 to TRBJ2-7, with 10 bases fitting TRBD2. Germline V gene lookup returns CDR1 SGHRS and CDR2 YFSETQ. V lost 4 bases, J lost 6 bases, and 16 bases stayed unmatched. The CDR3 totals 17 residues. CDR3 in amino acids: CASSPALAGNVNGEQYF. The CDR3 DNA reads TGCGCCAGCAGCCCGGCACTAGCGGGGAATGTGAACGGCGAGCAGTACTTC.

J is TRBJ1-1 and V is TRBV20-1, with 8 bases fitting TRBD1. V dropped 2 bases and J dropped 7; count of bases not matched to a gene: 3. CDR3 length: 12 residues. Germline loops: CDR1 DFQATT, CDR2 SNEGSKA (reference sequence). CDR3 in amino acids: CSARRQGNEAFF. CDR3 nucleotide sequence: TGCAGTGCTAGAAGACAGGGGAATGAAGCTTTCTTT.

This clonotype was counted only a few times. This sequence joins TRBV5-5 and TRBJ2-3; D tentatively reads TRBD1 or TRBD2 (5 bases each). V lost 0 bases, J lost 2 bases, and 7 bases lay in between. From germline, CDR1 is SGHKS and CDR2 YYEKEE (reference sequence). The CDR3 is made up of 14 amino acids. In DNA form, the CDR3 reads TGTGCCAGCAGCTTGGGGGGGTTCACAGATACGCAGTATTTT. Encoded protein: CASSLGGFTDTQYF.

The chain recombines TRBV7-9 with TRBJ1-4; D call uncertain. CDR1 and CDR2 (germline): SEHNR, FQNEAQ (reference sequence). This CDR3 has 13 residues. Trimming removed 1 base from V and 3 bases from J, with 3 bases in between. The CDR3 bases are TGTGCCAGCAGCTTAGGAGCTAATGAAAAACTGTTTTTT. It codes for CASSLGANEKLFF.

This clonotype was found many times. The chain has TRBV20-1 and TRBJ1-1, with a weak D call TRBD1 (5 bases). Per the germline V gene, CDR1 is DFQATT and CDR2 is SNEGSKA (reference sequence). This CDR3 is 14 amino acids long. The V end lost 5 bases, the J end lost 0 bases, and 13 bases lay between the germline ends. CDR3 DNA sequence: TGCAGTGCTTCTTGGGGACCAGTGAACACTGAAGCTTTCTTT. Its translation is CSASWGPVNTEAFF.

This chain uses TRBV10-3 with TRBJ1-2, with a possible D match to TRBD1 (6 bases). The V gene lost 2 bases and the J gene lost 4 bases, with 14 bases spanning the gap. The CDR3 extends over 15 amino acids. The V gene's germline CDR1 is ENHRY and CDR2 SYGVKD. The CDR3 DNA sequence: TGTGCCATCAGTGAGGCGACAGGATTCCTCTATGGCTACACCTTC. Residues: CAISEATGFLYGYTF.

The table lists this clonotype with a few counts. This chain joins TRBV5-1 and TRBJ2-1; D not resolved. Germline V CDR1 and CDR2: SGHRS, YFSETQ. V was pared by 6 bases and J by 1 base, with 14 bases between. CDR3 length: 15 residues. The CDR3 is CASTPVGLSYNEQFF. CDR3 sequence (DNA): TGCGCCAGCACCCCGGTTGGGCTGTCCTACAATGAGCAGTTCTTC.